The 17 T cell receptor beta chains below come from one sample, sequenced in a study of T cells in Graves' hyperthyroidism and ophthalmopathy. Using RNA transcripts as the source, TCR beta CDR3 regions were amplified. With the HTBI primer set, the TCR CDR3 went through a first round of RT-PCR. TCRdb fed the multiplex PCR reads into MiXCR, producing one record per CDR3 protein. Among 650,000 to 800,000 distinct CDR3 sequences, roughly 45% were seen once, and the ten largest hold under 8%. Sequences were obtained from peripheral blood or thyroid tissue (not recorded which). These receptors came from an adult man with Graves' disease, either hyperthyroidism or ophthalmopathy (not recorded which).

The sample holds a few counts of this clonotype. The V and J genes are TRBV14 and TRBJ2-7; D remains unclear. The V gene lost 2 bases and the J gene lost 2 bases, with 16 bases spanning the gap. CDR1 SGHDN and CDR2 FVKESK come from the germline V gene. The CDR3 loop spans 16 amino acids. The CDR3 region is CASSQLTVSLTYEQYF. DNA for the CDR3: TGTGCCAGCAGCCAACTTACAGTCTCCCTAACCTACGAGCAGTACTTC.

This clonotype came up a few times. This chain connects TRBV10-3 to TRBJ2-7, with no clear D. The CDR3 totals 11 residues. The germline V gene has CDR1 ENHRY and CDR2 SYGVKD. V lost 4 bases, J lost 4 bases, and 5 bases lay in between. This chain's CDR3 is CAISAIYEQYF. CDR3 DNA sequence: TGTGCCATCAGTGCCATATACGAGCAGTACTTC.

This chain uses TRBV11-1 with TRBJ2-7, with D possibly being TRBD1 (6 bases). Trimming pared 5 bases from V and 0 bases from J, leaving 14 bases between. This CDR3 has 15 residues. Germline lookup yields CDR1 SGHAT and CDR2 FQDESV (reference sequence). The chain's CDR3 is CASSALADSSYEQYF. The DNA for the CDR3 is TGTGCCAGCAGCGCCTTGGCGGACAGCTCCTACGAGCAGTACTTC.

The rearrangement uses TRBV10-3 and TRBJ2-7, with 9 bases lining up with TRBD2. Germline trimming cut 5 bases from V and 2 bases from J; bases unmatched to any gene: 7. The CDR3 spans 15 residues. Per germline, CDR1 ENHRY and CDR2 SYGVKD. DNA of the CDR3: TGTGCCATCAGTCCCGGACTAGCGAGGACCTACGAGCAGTACTTC. Protein product: CAISPGLARTYEQYF.

There are a few counts of this clonotype. The chain recombines TRBV19 with TRBJ1-2; D unclear. The CDR3 has 15 residues. Trimming took 3 bases from V and 2 from J, leaving 13 bases between them. Germline CDR1 LNHDA, CDR2 SQIVND (reference sequence). The CDR3 protein is CASSMEALRNYGYTF. CDR3 nucleotide sequence: TGTGCCAGTAGTATGGAGGCCCTACGAAACTATGGCTACACCTTC.

This clonotype has just one count. This chain joins TRBV2 and TRBJ2-5; TRBD2 agrees at 9 bases. The CDR3 totals 18 residues. J lost 4 bases, V lost 1 base, and 13 bases had no gene match. Germline V CDR1 and CDR2: SNHLY, FYNNEI. The CDR3 DNA sequence: TGTGCCAGCAGTGAAGTTCAAGCGGGGGGCCCCAGGGGAGAGACCCAGTACTTC. This codes for CASSEVQAGGPRGETQYF.

The V call is TRBV7-1, the J call TRBJ1-2, with D uncertain. TRBV7-1 is given ORF status, its function remaining uncertain. The CDR3 spans 12 residues. Trimming took off 3 bases at V and 6 bases at J, with 8 bases between the two ends. The CDR3 nucleotides read TGTGCCAGCAGCTCCGGGATGGATGGCTACACCTTC. Translating gives CASSSGMDGYTF.

The rearrangement uses TRBV5-4 and TRBJ2-5; D is perhaps TRBD1 (5 bases). The length of the CDR3 is 12 residues. From germline, CDR1 is SGHNT and CDR2 YYREEE (reference sequence). The V end lost 2 bases, the J end lost 7 bases, and 9 bases lay between the germline ends. CDR3 DNA sequence: TGTGCCAGCAGCTTCAGGGTAGGGACCCAGTACTTC. It codes for CASSFRVGTQYF.

This clonotype was observed many times. This rearrangement joins TRBV25-1 to TRBJ1-3, with D unclear. CDR3 length: 13 residues. V dropped 8 bases and J dropped 0 bases, with 8 bases sitting between them. Germline CDR1 MGHDK, CDR2 SYGVNS. The CDR3 sequence: CASRDNSGNTIYF. The CDR3 DNA follows: TGTGCCAGCCGGGATAACTCTGGAAACACCATATATTTT.

This rearrangement joins TRBV29-1 to TRBJ1-2; tentative D call: TRBD1 (5 bases). Trimming left V 8 bases short and J 3 bases short, with 10 bases between. Per the germline V gene, CDR1 is SQVTM and CDR2 is ANQGSEA. The CDR3 is 11 residues long. This CDR3 is CSWDRDYGYTF. The DNA for the CDR3 is TGCAGCTGGGACCGAGACTATGGCTACACCTTC.

On this clonotype: At one end, the junction sequence differs from germline, possibly due to a read error. This sequence joins TRBV2 and TRBJ1-1, with TRBD1 matching over 7 bases. Germline V gives CDR1 SNHLY, CDR2 FYNNEI. This CDR3 has 14 amino acids. The CDR3 DNA reads as TGCGCCAGCAGTGATCCGACAGGGAGCACTGAAGCTTTCTTT. The encoded protein is CASSDPTGSTEAFF.

This chain links TRBV15 with TRBJ1-4, with D uncertain. The CDR3 contains 13 residues. V lost 0 bases and J lost 4, with 3 bases in between. Germline V CDR1 and CDR2: LNHNV, YYDKDF (reference sequence). The CDR3 nucleotides read TGTGCCACCAGCAGAGATGGTAATGAAAAACTGTTTTTT. Translation gives CATSRDGNEKLFF.

The gene calls are TRBV4-1 and TRBJ1-5; D not certain. Germline assignment: CDR1 MGHRA and CDR2 YSYEKL. The CDR3 covers 14 residues. Trimming took 0 bases from V and 7 from J, leaving 10 bases between them. CDR3 sequence (DNA): TGCGCCAGCAGCCAAGATAACGTCCAGCAGCCCCAGCATTTT. This sequence encodes CASSQDNVQQPQHF.

The sample holds many counts of this clonotype. The rearrangement links TRBV7-6 to TRBJ2-5; unclear D gene. The CDR3 is 11 amino acids. Trimming took off 1 base at V and 6 bases at J, with 3 bases between the two ends. In germline, CDR1 is SGHVS, CDR2 FNYEAQ. In nucleotides, the CDR3 is TGTGCCAGCAGCTTAGGGCAGACCCAGTACTTC. This gives the protein CASSLGQTQYF.

This chain connects TRBV24-1 to TRBJ1-5, with D unresolved. The CDR3 extends over 13 amino acids. The V gene's germline CDR1 is KGHDR and CDR2 SFDVKD. V was pared by 4 bases and J by 4 bases, with 7 bases between. The CDR3 here is CATSDAVNQPQHF. The CDR3 DNA reads TGTGCCACCAGTGACGCAGTTAATCAGCCCCAGCATTTT.

The V gene is TRBV6-2 or TRBV6-3, the J gene TRBJ1-2; TRBD1 might be the D (5 bases). This CDR3 comprises 15 residues. The germline CDR1 and CDR2 sequences are MNHEY and SVGEGT. Between the trimmed V and J ends, which lost 0 bases and 3 bases, there was a span of 11 bases. CDR3 nucleotide sequence: TGTGCCAGCAGTTACTCGCAGGGTTCCTACTATGGCTACACCTTC. This encodes CASSYSQGSYYGYTF.

The chain couples TRBV10-3 to TRBJ2-5; possibly TRBD1 for D (5 bases). V was pared by 10 bases and J by 4 bases, with 19 bases between. Germline-derived CDR1 and CDR2 are ENHRY and SYGVKD. The CDR3 contains 14 residues. CDR3 sequence: CATTPGAGLETQYF. The CDR3 nucleotides are TGTGCCACCACCCCCGGAGCAGGGCTAGAGACCCAGTACTTC.